This TCR beta chain stems from a study of cytomegalovirus exposure and HLA in healthy donors. Germline assignment: CDR1 MNHEY and CDR2 SVGAGI. The ends lost 5 bases at V and 3 bases at J; junction bases unmatched: 2. The CDR3 runs 13 residues. Primers included in the PCR were 60 Vbeta and 13 Jbeta primers. Per the original data handling: An analysis performed later counted about 80 million unique TCR beta chains (roughly 9.9 million of them shared). The table came from immunoSEQ multiplex PCR; TCRdb's copy has only in-frame clones and leaves some out. The V and J calls and clone size are taken from that table; D and trimming were inferred from the DNA. The top ten hold around 2% of the sample, which has about 200,000 clones, 81% seen once. General study findings and limits: Reported performance of the classifier showed diagnosis of cytomegalovirus status with high specificity and sensitivity. Cytomegalovirus association was assigned to some 160 TCR beta chains. Confirmation was obtained in vitro that a few CMV-associated chains are specific for CMV antigens.

This clone has only a few counts. Its antigen is still unknown. The specimen was PBMCs. This sequence joins TRBV6-5 and TRBJ2-3, with 7 bases lining up with TRBD1. The TCR comes from a man younger than 35 in good health and CMV-seronegative. The CDR3 DNA follows: TGTGCCAGCAGTCGGGGACAGACAGATACGCAGTATTTT. The encoded protein is CASSRGQTDTQYF.